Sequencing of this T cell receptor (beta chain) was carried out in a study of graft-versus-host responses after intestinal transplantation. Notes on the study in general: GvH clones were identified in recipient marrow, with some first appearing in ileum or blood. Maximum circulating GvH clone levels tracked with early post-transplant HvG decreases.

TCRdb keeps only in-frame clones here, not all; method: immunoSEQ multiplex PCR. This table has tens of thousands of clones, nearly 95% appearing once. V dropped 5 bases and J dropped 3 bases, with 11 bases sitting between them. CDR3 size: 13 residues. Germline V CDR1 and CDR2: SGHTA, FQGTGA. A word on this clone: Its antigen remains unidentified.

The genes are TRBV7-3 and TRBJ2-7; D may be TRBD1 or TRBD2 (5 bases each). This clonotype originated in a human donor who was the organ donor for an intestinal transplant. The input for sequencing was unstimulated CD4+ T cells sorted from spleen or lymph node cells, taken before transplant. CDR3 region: CASSPGPNYEQYF. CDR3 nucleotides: TGTGCCAGCAGCCCGGGACCTAACTACGAGCAGTACTTC.